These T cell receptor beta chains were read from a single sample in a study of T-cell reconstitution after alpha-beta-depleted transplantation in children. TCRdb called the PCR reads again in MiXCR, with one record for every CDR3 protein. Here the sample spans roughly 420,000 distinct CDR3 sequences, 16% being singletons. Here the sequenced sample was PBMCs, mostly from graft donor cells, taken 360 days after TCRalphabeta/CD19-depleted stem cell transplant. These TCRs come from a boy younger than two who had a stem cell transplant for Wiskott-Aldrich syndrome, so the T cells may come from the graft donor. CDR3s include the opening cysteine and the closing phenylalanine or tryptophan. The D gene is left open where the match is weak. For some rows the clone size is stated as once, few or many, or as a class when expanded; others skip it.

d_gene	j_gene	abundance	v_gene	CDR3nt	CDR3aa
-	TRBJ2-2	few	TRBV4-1	TGCGCCAGCAGCCAAGAAGGATGGGGGTACGGGGAGCTGTTTTTT	CASSQEGWGYGELFF
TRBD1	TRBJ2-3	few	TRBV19	TGTGCCAGTAGTTACCTTGGGACAGGCGGAGGTAGGGATTTT	CASSYLGTGGGRDF
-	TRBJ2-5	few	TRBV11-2	TGTGCCAGCAGCCCCTACCCCAGGGGAGGAGAGACCCAGTACTTC	CASSPYPRGGETQYF
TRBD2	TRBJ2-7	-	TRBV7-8	TGTGCCAGCAGCTTTCGAGCGGGAGTGAGTATCGAGCAGTACTTC	CASSFRAGVSIEQYF
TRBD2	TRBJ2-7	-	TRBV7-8	TGTGCCAGCAGCTTAGTGGGGGGGACTAGCGGAAATTACGAGCAGTACTTC	CASSLVGGTSGNYEQYF
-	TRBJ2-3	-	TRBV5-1	TGCGCCAGCCGCCCAGGGGCCGGGGGTGATACGCAGTATTTT	CASRPGAGGDTQYF
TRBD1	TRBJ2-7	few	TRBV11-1	TGTGCCAGCAGCTTACAAATCCCCCGGACAGGGAAGGGCTACGAGCAGTACTTC	CASSLQIPRTGKGYEQYF
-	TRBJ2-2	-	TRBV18	TGTGCCAGCTCACCACCAGGGACACCTAACACCGGGGAGCTGTTTTTT	CASSPPGTPNTGELFF
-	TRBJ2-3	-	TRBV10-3	TGTGCCATCAGTGACCCCGACACAGATACGCAGTATTTT	CAISDPDTDTQYF
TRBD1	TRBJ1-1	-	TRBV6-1	TGTGCCAGACCCGTTGAGGGGGCGGGGGATGAAGCTTTCTTT	CARPVEGAGDEAFF
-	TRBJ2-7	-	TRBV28	TGTGCCAGCAGTTTATTGCCCGTATCCTACGAGCAGTACTTC	CASSLLPVSYEQYF
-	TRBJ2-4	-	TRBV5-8	TGTGCCAGCAGCTTGGCGGTGAAAGGAAGAAACATTCAGTACTTC	CASSLAVKGRNIQYF
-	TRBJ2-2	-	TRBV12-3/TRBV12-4	TGTGCCAGCAGTACTTACACCGGGGAGCTGTTTTTT	CASSTYTGELFF
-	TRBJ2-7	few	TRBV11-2	TGTGCCAGCAGCTTAGGGGCTTGGCCTCCTACGGGGGTTTTTTACGAGCAGTACTTC	CASSLGAWPPTGVFYEQYF
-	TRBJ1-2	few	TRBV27	TGTGCCAGCAGAGACATCACTAACTATGGCTACACCTTC	CASRDITNYGYTF
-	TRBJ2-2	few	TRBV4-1	TGCGCCAGCAAGCAGGCAGGGAACACCGGGGAGCTGTTTTTT	CASKQAGNTGELFF
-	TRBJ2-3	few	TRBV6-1	TGTGCCACCAAATGGGGGGTGCTGGCAGATACGCAGTATTTT	CATKWGVLADTQYF
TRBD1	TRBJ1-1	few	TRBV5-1	TGCGCCAGCAGCCAAGCCAGGGGGGACACTGAAGCTTTCTTT	CASSQARGDTEAFF
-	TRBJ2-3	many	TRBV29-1	TGCAGCACGGCACTCCCTCTCACAGATACGCAGTATTTT	CSTALPLTDTQYF
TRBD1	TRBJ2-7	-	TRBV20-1	TGCAGTGCTACCCCCCGGGACAGTCTTATCACCTCCTACGAGCAGTACTTC	CSATPRDSLITSYEQYF
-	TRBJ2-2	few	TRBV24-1	TGTGCCACCAGTGATACGGGACTGCGCACCGGGGAGCTGTTTTTT	CATSDTGLRTGELFF
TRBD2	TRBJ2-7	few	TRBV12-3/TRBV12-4	TGTGCCAGCAGTTTGCGGGAGATCTCCTACGAGCAGTACTTC	CASSLREISYEQYF
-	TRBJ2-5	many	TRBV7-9	TGTGCCAGCAGCTTGGGGCTGATACAAGAGACCCAGTACTTC	CASSLGLIQETQYF
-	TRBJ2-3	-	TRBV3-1	TGTGCCAGCAGCCAAAGAGTAGCGAAAGATACGCAGTATTTT	CASSQRVAKDTQYF
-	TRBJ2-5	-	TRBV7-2	TGTGCCAGCAGCTTAGCCGGCCCTTGGAGAGAGACCCAGTACTTC	CASSLAGPWRETQYF
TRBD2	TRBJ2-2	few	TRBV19	TGTGCCAGTAGGGCCGGGACTAGCCTCACCGGGGAGCTGTTTTTT	CASRAGTSLTGELFF
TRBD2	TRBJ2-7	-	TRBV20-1	TGCAGTGCTAGTGACGTGAGCGGGGGGACCTACGAGCAGTACTTC	CSASDVSGGTYEQYF
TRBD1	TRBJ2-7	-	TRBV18	TGTGCCAGCTCAACCCGTCCGGAACCGGGACAGGGACCCTACGAGCAGTACTTC	CASSTRPEPGQGPYEQYF
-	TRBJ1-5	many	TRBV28	TGTGCCAGCAGTTCCCCGGGGGGATATAGCAATCAGCCCCAGCATTTT	CASSSPGGYSNQPQHF
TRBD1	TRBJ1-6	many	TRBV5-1	TGCGCCAGCAGCTTGGGGCCCCCGGGACAGAATTCACCCCTCCACTTT	CASSLGPPGQNSPLHF
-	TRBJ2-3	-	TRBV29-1	TGCAGCGTAAAGAATTGGGGCACAGATACGCAGTATTTT	CSVKNWGTDTQYF